These 11 T cell receptor beta chains share one sample of origin, sequenced in a study of multiple sclerosis patients with progressive multifocal leukoencephalopathy. The repertoire was sequenced with immunoSEQ multiplex PCR; TCRdb's copy has only in-frame clones and lacks some. Of about 32,000 clones in the sample, almost 95% are singletons; the top ten hold less than 2.5%. Time point indicated: before natalizumab initiation. Sample: PBMCs. The receptors here all came from a man aged 30-40 years with multiple sclerosis.

V and J are TRBV5-4 and TRBJ2-2; TRBD1 aligns across 9 bases. The CDR3 totals 18 residues. The J segment lost 4 bases and the V segment lost 4 bases, leaving 14 bases of the junction unmatched. Germline loops: CDR1 SGHNT, CDR2 YYREEE (reference sequence). The CDR3 reads CASSRPGQGKVLTGELFF. The CDR3 region has the DNA TGTGCCAGCAGCCGCCCGGGACAGGGAAAGGTACTCACCGGGGAGCTGTTTTTT.

The V and J genes are TRBV19 and TRBJ2-2; maybe TRBD2 (6 bases). This CDR3 spans 15 amino acids. V shed 3 bases and J shed 1 base, with 9 bases lying between them. Per germline, CDR1 LNHDA and CDR2 SQIVND (reference sequence). This CDR3 is CASSMERVNTGELFF. DNA for the CDR3: TGTGCCAGTAGTATGGAGCGGGTGAACACCGGGGAGCTGTTTTTT.

The chain employs TRBV7-9 and TRBJ2-3; TRBD2 matches at 7 bases. V was pared by 8 bases and J by 6 bases, with 14 bases of the junction left unmatched. Germline loops: CDR1 SEHNR, CDR2 FQNEAQ (reference sequence). The CDR3 contains 15 residues. CDR3 DNA sequence: TGTGCCAGCTCTCTAAGAGGTGGGAGGGCGGATACGCAGTATTTT. Translation: CASSLRGGRADTQYF.

This sequence joins TRBV6-1 and TRBJ1-5, with D hard to call. V lost 1 base, J lost 7 bases, and 11 bases lay in between. The germline gives CDR1 MNHNS, CDR2 SASEGT. The CDR3 length is 14 residues. CDR3 bases: TGTGCCAGCAGTGAAGGGACGGGGAACCAGCCCCAGCATTTT. This translates into CASSEGTGNQPQHF.

This rearrangement joins TRBV9 to TRBJ2-1; 8 bases are a match to TRBD1. From germline, CDR1 is SGDLS and CDR2 YYNGEE. CDR3 length: 15 amino acids. Unmatched junction bases numbered 3, after V lost 0 bases and J lost 4 bases. CDR3 loop: CASSVVGQGYNEQFF. The DNA for the CDR3 is TGTGCCAGCAGCGTAGTTGGACAGGGTTACAATGAGCAGTTCTTC.

This clone was found once. This chain links TRBV25-1 with TRBJ1-1, with D possibly being TRBD1 (5 bases). This CDR3 is built from 13 residues. Trimming left V 4 bases short and J 4 bases short, with 10 bases between. In germline, CDR1 is MGHDK, CDR2 SYGVNS. CDR3 sequence: CASSAGEATEAFF. In DNA, the CDR3 is TGTGCCAGCAGTGCGGGGGAGGCCACTGAAGCTTTCTTT.

Comment on this clone: One end of the junction is discordant with germline, which a read error may explain. The CDR3 DNA reads as TGTGCCAGCAGTCCCTCGCAGGGGCCGGGACTGCTTTTT. Protein product: CASSPSQGPGLLF. This chain uses TRBV2 with TRBJ1-4, with D possibly being TRBD1 (6 bases). Per the germline V gene, CDR1 is SNHLY and CDR2 is FYNNEI. This CDR3 is 13 amino acids long.

The CDR3 nucleotides read TGTGCCAGCAGCTTCGCGGATTACAATGAGCAGTTCTTC. It encodes CASSFADYNEQFF. J is TRBJ2-1 and V is TRBV11-3; D ambiguous. Trimming removed 3 bases from V and 4 bases from J, with 7 bases in between. The CDR3 length is 13 residues. Germline CDR1 reads SGHNT; CDR2 reads YENEEA.

The genes are TRBV30 and TRBJ2-2; D call uncertain. Germline V gives CDR1 GTSNPN, CDR2 SVGIG (reference sequence). The V and J ends lost 5 bases and 1 base respectively, with 8 bases between them. This CDR3 spans 13 amino acids. As DNA, the CDR3 is TGTGCCTGGCGTAGCATGAACACCGGGGAGCTGTTTTTT. Translation gives CAWRSMNTGELFF.

The chain couples TRBV30 to TRBJ1-2, with 10 bases that match TRBD1. This CDR3 is built from 13 residues. Unmatched junction bases numbered 10, after V lost 8 bases and J lost 7 bases. Germline V gene data show CDR1 as GTSNPN and CDR2 as SVGIG (reference sequence). CDR3 DNA sequence: TGTGCCCGCTCCTCGACAGGGGGCACTGGCTACACCTTC. Amino acid sequence: CARSSTGGTGYTF.

The chain couples TRBV29-1 to TRBJ2-7; D gene ambiguous. V dropped 2 bases and J dropped 2 bases, with 13 bases sitting between them. Germline V gene data show CDR1 as SQVTM and CDR2 as ANQGSEA. The CDR3 is 14 amino acids. CDR3 DNA sequence: TGCAGCGTTGAACTCTCTGACGGGCCCTACGAGCAGTACTTC. It codes for CSVELSDGPYEQYF.